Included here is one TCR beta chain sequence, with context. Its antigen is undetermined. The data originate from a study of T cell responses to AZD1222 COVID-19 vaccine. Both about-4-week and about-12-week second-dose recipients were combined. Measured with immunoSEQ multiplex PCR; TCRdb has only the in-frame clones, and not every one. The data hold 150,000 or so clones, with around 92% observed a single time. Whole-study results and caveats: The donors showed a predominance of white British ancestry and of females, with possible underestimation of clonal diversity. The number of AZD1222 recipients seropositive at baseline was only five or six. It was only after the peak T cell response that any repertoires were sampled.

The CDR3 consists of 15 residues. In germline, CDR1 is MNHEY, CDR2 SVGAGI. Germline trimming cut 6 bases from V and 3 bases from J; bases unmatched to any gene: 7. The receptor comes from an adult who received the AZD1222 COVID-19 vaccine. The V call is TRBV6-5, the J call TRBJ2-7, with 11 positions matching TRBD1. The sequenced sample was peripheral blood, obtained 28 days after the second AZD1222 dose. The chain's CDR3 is CASRPGTGGYYEQYF. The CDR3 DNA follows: TGTGCCAGCAGGCCCGGGACAGGGGGATACTACGAGCAGTACTTC.